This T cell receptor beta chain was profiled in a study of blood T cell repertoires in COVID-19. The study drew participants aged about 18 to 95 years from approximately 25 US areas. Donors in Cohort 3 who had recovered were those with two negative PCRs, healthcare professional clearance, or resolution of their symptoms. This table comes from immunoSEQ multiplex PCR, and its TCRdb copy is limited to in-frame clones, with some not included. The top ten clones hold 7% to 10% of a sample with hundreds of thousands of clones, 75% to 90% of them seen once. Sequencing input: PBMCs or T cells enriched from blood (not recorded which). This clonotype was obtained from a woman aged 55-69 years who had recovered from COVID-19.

CDR3 residues: CAWSVRSHGYTF. CDR3 nucleotide sequence: TGTGCCTGGAGTGTACGGAGCCATGGCTACACCTTC. The chain carries TRBV30 and TRBJ1-2; D is unclear. This CDR3 has 12 residues. Between the trimmed V and J ends, which lost 0 bases and 6 bases, there was a span of 8 bases. The germline V gene encodes CDR1 GTSNPN and CDR2 SVGIG (reference sequence). The full variable domain, rest sourced from reference TRBV30 and TRBJ1-2, is SQTIHQWPATLVQPVGSPLSLECTVEGTSNPNLYWYRQAAGRGLQLLFYSVGIGQISSEVPQNLSASRPQDRQFILSSKKLLLSDSGFYLCAWSVRSHGYTFGSGTRLTVV.